These T cell receptor beta chains were read from a single sample in a study of T cells after posttransplantation cyclophosphamide. Here immunoSEQ multiplex PCR was the method, and the copy in TCRdb shows in-frame clones only, minus some. Of about 40,000 clones in the sample, less than 95% are singletons; the top ten hold roughly 2.5%. Sequencing used PBMCs, obtained just over 60 days after allogeneic stem cell transplant with posttransplant cyclophosphamide. Receptors were obtained from a male patient aged 55 to 69 who received an allogeneic stem cell transplant from a related donor and was CMV-positive. Some T cells may have originated in the graft donor. Each CDR3 is given with its conserved first and last residue. Fields, in order: J gene, V gene, D gene, clone size, CDR3 DNA, CDR3 protein. D genes are given only for firm matches. Some rows mark clone size as missing; the rest say once, few, many or name a class of expanded clone.

>TRBJ1-5|TRBV2|-|-
TGTGCCAGCGGGATAGGACAAGGCCGTTTTCAGCCCCAGCATTTT
CASGIGQGRFQPQHF
>TRBJ1-2|TRBV18|-|-
TGTGCCAGCTCACCAAATCCGGGGTCCTATGGCTACACCTTC
CASSPNPGSYGYTF
>TRBJ2-5|TRBV7-6|TRBD1|-
TGTGCCAGCAGCAGGCGGACAGGCGAACCGTTAGGAGAGACCCAGTACTTC
CASSRRTGEPLGETQYF
>TRBJ1-6|TRBV4-1|-|-
TGCGCCAGCAGCCAAGAGGGGAGCTCTGGACTCCACTTT
CASSQEGSSGLHF
>TRBJ1-2|TRBV4-1|TRBD1|-
TGCGCCAGCAGCCACGTCGGACAGGTTTATGGCTACACCTTC
CASSHVGQVYGYTF
>TRBJ1-1|TRBV30|TRBD1|-
TGTGCCTGGAGTGTACAGGGGAAGAACACTGAAGCTTTCTTT
CAWSVQGKNTEAFF
>TRBJ1-6|TRBV7-9|-|-
TGTGCCAGCAGCTTAGTCGCCAGTAATTCACCCCTCCACTTT
CASSLVASNSPLHF
>TRBJ1-2|TRBV4-1|TRBD1|-
TGCGCCAGCAGCCCCGAGACGGGACAGGGTTTTGGCTACACCTTC
CASSPETGQGFGYTF
>TRBJ2-1|TRBV4-1|-|once
TGCGCCAGCAGCCAATTGGGCCTCAATGAGCAGTTCTTC
CASSQLGLNEQFF
>TRBJ2-5|TRBV5-4|TRBD2|once
TGTGCCAGCAGACCTGGACTAGCGGAGACCCAGTACTTC
CASRPGLAETQYF
>TRBJ2-1|TRBV27|-|-
TGTGCCAGCAGTTTATCCCTTAGTACCCATGAGCAGTTCTTC
CASSLSLSTHEQFF
>TRBJ1-1|TRBV2|-|-
TGTGCCAGCAGTCCTTTACTATCAGCTGAAGCTTTCTTT
CASSPLLSAEAFF
>TRBJ2-5|TRBV4-1|TRBD1|-
TGCGCCAGCAGCCAACGGGACAGGGGGCTGAGGGAGCAGTACTTC
CASSQRDRGLREQYF
>TRBJ1-5|TRBV19|-|once
TGTGCCAGTAGCGTTGGAGGGGGGGCGGATCAGCCCCAGCATTTT
CASSVGGGADQPQHF
>TRBJ1-3|TRBV19|-|-
TGTGCCAGTAGGACCCGGGACTCTGGAAACACCATATATTTT
CASRTRDSGNTIYF
>TRBJ1-1|TRBV4-1|-|few
TGCGCCAGCAGCCAAGAACGGCGGACTGAAGCTTTCTTT
CASSQERRTEAFF
>TRBJ2-2|TRBV6-1|-|-
TGTGCCAGCTCTGGACAGTTCGACACCGGGGAGCTGTTTTTT
CASSGQFDTGELFF
>TRBJ1-2|TRBV27|-|-
TGTGCCAGCAGTTTATCGCGCGGAGAAACTTTCTATGGCTACACCTTC
CASSLSRGETFYGYTF
>TRBJ1-4|TRBV2|TRBD1|-
TGTGCCAGCAGTGAAGACAGGGGGTCACGTTACGAAAAACTGTTTTTT
CASSEDRGSRYEKLFF
>TRBJ1-5|TRBV30|-|-
TGTGCCTGGGGGCCATCTGAAGATCAGCCCCAGCATTTT
CAWGPSEDQPQHF
>TRBJ2-3|TRBV29-1|-|-
TGCAGCGTTGACAGGGGACAAGATACGCAGTATTTT
CSVDRGQDTQYF
>TRBJ2-2|TRBV11-2|-|-
TGTGCCAGCAGGCCTTCTGGAGTAGGGAGCACCGGGGAGCTGTTTTTT
CASRPSGVGSTGELFF
>TRBJ2-5|TRBV5-1|TRBD2|-
TGCGCCAGCAGCTCGGGGGGAACGGGGAGCCCCGGGGAGCAGTACTTC
CASSSGGTGSPGEQYF
>TRBJ2-7|TRBV6-5|TRBD1|-
TGTGCCAGCAGTCCAGGGGGTTTTCTCTACGAGCAGTACTTC
CASSPGGFLYEQYF
>TRBJ1-5|TRBV5-6|-|-
TGTGCCAGCAGCTTCGGAGGGGAGAATTATCAGCCCCAGCATTTT
CASSFGGENYQPQHF
>TRBJ2-1|TRBV6-5|TRBD2|-
TGTGCCCGCATCAATAGCGGGGGGCCGTACAATGAGCAGTTCTTC
CARINSGGPYNEQFF
>TRBJ1-2|TRBV7-6|TRBD1|-
TGTGCCAGCAGCTTAGCGGGACAGGGAGCAGGCTACACCTTC
CASSLAGQGAGYTF
>TRBJ2-1|TRBV10-3|-|-
TGTGCCATCAGTGAGTTTGTAGGCGGGGCCTACAATGAGCAGTTCTTC
CAISEFVGGAYNEQFF
>TRBJ1-1|TRBV19|TRBD1|-
TGTGCCAGTAGCCAACAGGGGAGAAACACTGAAGCTTTCTTT
CASSQQGRNTEAFF
>TRBJ2-3|TRBV7-9|TRBD2|-
TGTGCCATGAGACTAGCGGGGGGGCCAGATACGCAGTATTTT
CAMRLAGGPDTQYF
>TRBJ1-4|TRBV11-2|-|-
TGTGCCAGCAGCCAGATAAGGGGTGAAAAACTGTTTTTT
CASSQIRGEKLFF
>TRBJ2-7|TRBV15|TRBD1|once
TGTGCCACCAGCAGAGGGACAGGGATTGTCTACGAGCAGTACTTC
CATSRGTGIVYEQYF
>TRBJ1-4|TRBV23-1|-|once
TGCGCCAGCAGTCAAACACAGGGTGCCCATGAAAAACTGTTTTTT
CASSQTQGAHEKLFF
>TRBJ1-5|TRBV2|TRBD1|-
TGTGCCAGCGGGATAGGACAGGGCCGTTTTCAGCCCCAGCATTTT
CASGIGQGRFQPQHF
>TRBJ1-5|TRBV5-1|-|-
TGCGCCAGCAGCTTGGGCCAGGGCACCAATCAGCCCCAGCATTTT
CASSLGQGTNQPQHF
>TRBJ1-5|TRBV7-8|TRBD1|-
TGTGCCAGCAGCTCAGCCGGGACAGGGGGGGCCCAGCATTTT
CASSSAGTGGAQHF
>TRBJ1-2|TRBV19|-|-
TGTGCCAGTAGTAGGGGCGCCGGCACAGTCTATGGCTACACCTTC
CASSRGAGTVYGYTF
>TRBJ1-6|TRBV11-2|-|once
TGTGCCAGCAGCTTAGGCGCGGGGCAGAATTCACCCCTCCACTTT
CASSLGAGQNSPLHF
>TRBJ2-3|TRBV19|TRBD2|-
TGTGCCAGTAACATCGGGACTAGCGGACCCACAGATACGCAGTATTTT
CASNIGTSGPTDTQYF
>TRBJ1-2|TRBV27|-|-
TGTGCCAGCAGTTCGGACTTCAACAGGGTCTGGGGCTACACCTTC
CASSSDFNRVWGYTF
>TRBJ2-5|TRBV10-1|-|-
TGCGCCAGCAGTCCCGGACACAGGGCGCAAGAGACCCAGTACTTC
CASSPGHRAQETQYF
>TRBJ2-7|TRBV5-5|TRBD2|-
TGTGCCAGCAGCTTGGCGGGTCTAGCGGCAGGTTACGAGCAGTACTTC
CASSLAGLAAGYEQYF
>TRBJ1-6|TRBV2|TRBD1|-
TGTGCCAGCAGTGAAGGGCAGGGGGAGGCACCCCTCCACTTT
CASSEGQGEAPLHF